The T cell receptor (beta chain) under discussion was sequenced for a study of blood T cell repertoires in COVID-19. Turning to the study itself: Acute-phase and convalescent COVID-19 samples originated in the United States, Italy and Spain. Sources were T cells, B-cell-depleted T cells, or PBMCs; the material itself was cDNA or gDNA.

The J segment lost 6 bases and the V segment lost 3 bases, leaving 6 bases of the junction unmatched. The germline CDR1 and CDR2 sequences are WSHSY and SAAADI. The length of the CDR3 is 15 residues. As processed by the authors: Nucleated cell counts were estimated from reference gene primer amplification. TCRdb's copy holds only in-frame clones and misses some; the assay was immunoSEQ multiplex PCR. The D gene and trimming were derived from the DNA, and the V and J assignments and clone size from that table. The repertoire has 100,000 to 150,000 clones, about 70% of them found once; the top ten carry approximately 5.7%.

Sample: peripheral blood. The chain has TRBV10-2 and TRBJ1-5; 9 positions match TRBD1. The source of this sequence is a man in his 60s with acute or convalescent COVID-19. The CDR3 loop reads CASSDGTGRGQPQHF. CDR3 nucleotide sequence: TGCGCCAGCAGTGATGGGACAGGGCGCGGTCAGCCCCAGCATTTT.